This T cell receptor (beta chain) was profiled in a study of cytomegalovirus exposure and HLA in healthy donors. Study outcomes and limitations: Compared with the approximately 700-donor mean, an Asian-associated ancestry cluster reportedly had fewer N-insertions, according to a later analysis. The authors enumerated 180 or so TCR beta chains as linked to cytomegalovirus. Confirmation in vitro established that a few CMV-associated chains were specific for CMV antigens.

Concerning this clone itself: The antigen remains unidentified.

60 Vbeta and 13 Jbeta primers were used in PCR. Libraries were prepared by immunoSEQ multiplex PCR; TCRdb keeps only in-frame clonotypes and omits some of them. The sample carries more than 140,000 clones, 55% to 70% recorded once. The specimen was PBMCs. This sequence originates from a woman aged 25-40 years in good health and CMV-seropositive.

The CDR3 DNA follows: TGTGCCAGCAGTTTAGGGGGCGGGGGGTCACCCCTCCACTTT. Translated, it gives CASSLGGGGSPLHF. The genes are TRBV6-5 and TRBJ1-6, with TRBD1 matching over 7 bases. Germline V gene sequence: CDR1 MNHEY, CDR2 SVGAGI. The CDR3 totals 14 residues. J was trimmed by 10 bases and V by 4 bases; bases with no gene match: 7.